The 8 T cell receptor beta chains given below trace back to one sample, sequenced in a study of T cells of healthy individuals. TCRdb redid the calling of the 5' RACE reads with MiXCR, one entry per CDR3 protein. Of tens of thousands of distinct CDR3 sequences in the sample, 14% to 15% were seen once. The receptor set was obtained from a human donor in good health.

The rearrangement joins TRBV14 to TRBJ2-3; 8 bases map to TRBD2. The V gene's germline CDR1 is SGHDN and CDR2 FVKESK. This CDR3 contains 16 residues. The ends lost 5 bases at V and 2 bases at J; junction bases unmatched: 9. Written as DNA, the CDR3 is TGTGCCAGCAGCACCGCGGGGGGTCTACCCACAGATACGCAGTATTTT. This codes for CASSTAGGLPTDTQYF.

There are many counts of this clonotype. The DNA for the CDR3 is TGCAGCGCCACCCAAGCATATGAGCAGTTCTTC. Protein sequence: CSATQAYEQFF. The chain links TRBV29-1 to TRBJ2-1; D gene unclear. Trimming took off 7 bases at V and 8 bases at J, with 12 bases between the two ends. The CDR3 is 11 residues long. Germline CDR1 SQVTM, CDR2 ANQGSEA.

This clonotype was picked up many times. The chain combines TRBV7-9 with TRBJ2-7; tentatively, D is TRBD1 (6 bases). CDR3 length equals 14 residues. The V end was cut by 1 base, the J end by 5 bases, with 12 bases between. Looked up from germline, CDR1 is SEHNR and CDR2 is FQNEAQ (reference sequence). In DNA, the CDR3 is TGTGCCAGCAGCTTAGTGGGGGCCGGCGACGAGCAGTACTTC. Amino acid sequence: CASSLVGAGDEQYF.

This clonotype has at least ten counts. The CDR3 DNA reads as TGTGCCAGCAACAGGGGAAATCAGCCCCAGCATTTT. This sequence encodes CASNRGNQPQHF. The rearrangement links TRBV6-2 or TRBV6-3 to TRBJ1-5; 7 bases are shared with TRBD1. Losses at the gene ends were 7 bases for V and 4 bases for J; bases not matched to a gene: 1. This CDR3 is 12 amino acids long. Germline lookup yields CDR1 MNHEY and CDR2 SVGEGT.

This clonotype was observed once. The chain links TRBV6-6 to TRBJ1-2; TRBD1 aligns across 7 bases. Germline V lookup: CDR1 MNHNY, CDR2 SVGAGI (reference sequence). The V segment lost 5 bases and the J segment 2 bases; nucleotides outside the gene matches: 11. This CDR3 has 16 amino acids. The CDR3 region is CASSDSRGSPNYGYTF. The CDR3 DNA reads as TGTGCCAGCAGTGACAGCAGGGGGTCGCCCAACTATGGCTACACCTTC.

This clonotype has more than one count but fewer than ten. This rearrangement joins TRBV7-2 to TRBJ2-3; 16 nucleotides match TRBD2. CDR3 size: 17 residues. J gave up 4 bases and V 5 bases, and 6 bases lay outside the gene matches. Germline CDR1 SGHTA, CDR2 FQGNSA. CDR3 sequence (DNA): TGTGCCAGCAGCATGGGACTAGCGGGGGGGCAAGCAGATACGCAGTATTTT. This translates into CASSMGLAGGQADTQYF. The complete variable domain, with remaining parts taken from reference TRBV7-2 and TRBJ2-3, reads GAGVSQSPSNKVTEKGKDVELRCDPISGHTALYWYRQSLGQGLEFLIYFQGNSAPDKSGLPSDRFSAERTGGSVSTLTIQRTQQEDSAVYLCASSMGLAGGQADTQYFGPGTRLTVL.

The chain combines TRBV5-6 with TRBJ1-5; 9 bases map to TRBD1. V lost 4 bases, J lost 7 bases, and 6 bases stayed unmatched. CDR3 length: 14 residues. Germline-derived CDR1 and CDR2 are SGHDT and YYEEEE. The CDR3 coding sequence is TGTGCCAGCAGCCAATGGACAGGGGTCCAGCCCCAGCATTTT. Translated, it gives CASSQWTGVQPQHF.

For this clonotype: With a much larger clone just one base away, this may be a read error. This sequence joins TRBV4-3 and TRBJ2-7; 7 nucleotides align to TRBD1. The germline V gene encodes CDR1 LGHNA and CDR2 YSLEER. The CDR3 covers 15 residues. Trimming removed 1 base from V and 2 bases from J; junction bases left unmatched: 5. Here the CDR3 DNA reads TGCGCCAGCAGCCAAGCAGACAGGGACACCTACGAGCAGTACTTC. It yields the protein CASSQADRDTYEQYF.